Listed here are 25 T cell receptor beta chains from one sample, sequenced in a study of T-cell memory formation after mild COVID-19. TCRdb passed the 5' RACE reads through MiXCR, listing each CDR3 protein once. Of 58,000 or so distinct CDR3 sequences in the sample, approximately 30% are singletons; the top ten hold roughly 41%. Sequencing was performed on PBMCs or a T cell subset sorted from them (not recorded which). The origin of the receptors is a man aged 18 to 30 who had mild COVID-19 (a few samples of this study predate the infection). Cell type and time point are not known.

This clonotype occurred a few times. The V gene is TRBV12-3 or TRBV12-4, the J gene TRBJ2-3; D is ambiguous. Trimming stripped 3 bases from V and 3 bases from J, with 16 bases between. The CDR3 has 16 residues. CDR3: CASSFPWGSTTDTQYF. As DNA, the CDR3 is TGTGCCAGCAGTTTCCCTTGGGGTAGCACAACAGATACGCAGTATTTT.

This chain uses TRBV7-2 with TRBJ2-3, with D possibly matching TRBD2 (6 bases). V gave up 2 bases and J gave up 0 bases, with 12 bases separating them. Germline CDR1 and CDR2: SGHTA and FQGNSA. The CDR3 runs to 16 residues. The chain's CDR3 is CASSLWAGISTDTQYF. The CDR3 DNA follows: TGTGCCAGCAGCTTATGGGCGGGGATTAGCACAGATACGCAGTATTTT. The full variable domain, its missing parts supplied by reference TRBV7-2 and TRBJ2-3, is GAGVSQSPSNKVTEKGKDVELRCDPISGHTALYWYRQSLGQGLEFLIYFQGNSAPDKSGLPSDRFSAERTGGSVSTLTIQRTQQEDSAVYLCASSLWAGISTDTQYFGPGTRLTVL.

The chain has TRBV29-1 and TRBJ2-1; 8 nucleotides agree with TRBD2. V gave up 6 bases and J gave up 8 bases; unmatched junction bases: 6. The CDR3 is 12 residues long. Germline CDR1 SQVTM, CDR2 ANQGSEA. The CDR3 nucleotides read TGCAGCGTAGGATCGGGGGGGGATGAGCAGTTCTTC. Protein sequence: CSVGSGGDEQFF.

Only one count was recorded for this clonotype. The rearrangement links TRBV15 to TRBJ1-5; D might be TRBD1 (6 bases). The CDR3 has 14 amino acids. V lost 4 bases to trimming and J lost 4 bases, with 11 bases between them. The germline CDR1 and CDR2 sequences are LNHNV and YYDKDF (reference sequence). The DNA for the CDR3 is TGTGCCACCAGCACGGACAGAGCAAATCAGCCCCAGCATTTT. Protein sequence: CATSTDRANQPQHF.

The gene calls are TRBV25-1 and TRBJ2-7; the match to TRBD1 covers 7 bases. This CDR3 comprises 13 residues. CDR1 is MGHDK and CDR2 is SYGVNS in the germline V gene. Unmatched junction bases numbered 2, after V lost 4 bases and J lost 2 bases. The CDR3 reads CASSATGTYEQYF. CDR3 sequence (DNA): TGTGCCAGCAGTGCGACAGGGACCTACGAGCAGTACTTC.

The rearrangement links TRBV5-1 to TRBJ2-7; 9 nucleotides match TRBD1. V dropped 7 bases and J dropped 2; count of bases not matched to a gene: 7. Germline V gene sequence: CDR1 SGHRS, CDR2 YFSETQ. The CDR3 is made up of 14 amino acids. The CDR3 region has the DNA TGCGCCAGCTGTCCTACAGGGGGCCCCTACGAGCAGTACTTC. Translated: CASCPTGGPYEQYF. Full variable domain (missing parts from reference TRBV5-1 and TRBJ2-7): KAGVTQTPRYLIKTRGQQVTLSCSPISGHRSVSWYQQTPGQGLQFLFEYFSETQRNKGNFPGRFSGRQFSNSRSEMNVSTLELGDSALYLCASCPTGGPYEQYFGPGTRLTVT.

This clonotype was picked up many times. The J gene is TRBJ1-1, the V gene TRBV20-1; no clear D gene. CDR3 length equals 15 residues. Germline V gene data show CDR1 as DFQATT and CDR2 as SNEGSKA (reference sequence). V lost 8 bases and J lost 0, with 19 bases in between. Here the CDR3 DNA reads TGCAGTCTGCCTTCGAGACGGAACATGAACACTGAAGCTTTCTTT. Protein sequence: CSLPSRRNMNTEAFF.

V and J are TRBV6-6 and TRBJ1-4; D not certain. This CDR3 is 14 amino acids long. Trimming pared 2 bases from V and 5 bases from J, leaving 9 bases between. Germline V gene sequence: CDR1 MNHNY, CDR2 SVGAGI (reference sequence). CDR3 nucleotide sequence: TGTGCCAGCAGTTACGAGGGATTCAATGAAAAACTGTTTTTT. It is translated as CASSYEGFNEKLFF.

The rearrangement links TRBV5-4 to TRBJ2-3; 9 bases fit TRBD2. Trimming at V came to 1 base and at J to 6 bases, leaving 6 bases not matched to a gene. Per germline, CDR1 SGHNT and CDR2 YYREEE (reference sequence). The CDR3 is made up of 15 amino acids. The CDR3 coding sequence is TGTGCCAGCAGCTTGTTCAGCGGGGGGTTGGATACGCAGTATTTT. This translates into CASSLFSGGLDTQYF.

By share, this clonotype ranks as medium-sized. V and J are TRBV7-8 and TRBJ2-1; a weak D match, TRBD1 (5 bases). CDR3 length: 14 residues. The V end was cut by 2 bases, the J end by 0 bases, with 5 bases between. Germline loops: CDR1 SGHVS, CDR2 FQNEAQ. Here the CDR3 reads CASSLRGSYNEQFF. The CDR3 nucleotides read TGTGCCAGCAGCTTAAGGGGCTCCTACAATGAGCAGTTCTTC.

This chain connects TRBV6-5 to TRBJ2-7; weak D call: TRBD1 (5 bases). Trimming stripped 4 bases from V and 1 base from J, with 11 bases between. The CDR3 runs 14 residues. Germline V gene data show CDR1 as MNHEY and CDR2 as SVGAGI. CDR3 amino acids: CASSSDSLSYEQYF. The DNA for the CDR3 is TGTGCCAGCAGTTCCGACAGTCTATCCTACGAGCAGTACTTC.

Only a few counts were recorded for this clonotype. At one end the junction does not follow the germline gene, possibly because of a read error. The rearrangement joins TRBV12-3 or TRBV12-4 to TRBJ1-1; D not resolved. The CDR3 length is 13 residues. DNA for the CDR3: TGTGCCAGCACCCCCCTCCCGGGCGATGAAGATTTCTTT. Translation: CASTPLPGDEDFF.

The chain combines TRBV7-9 with TRBJ2-2, with TRBD2 matching 9 bases. Trimming took 5 bases from V and 1 from J; bases not matched to a gene: 2. CDR1 and CDR2 (germline): SEHNR, FQNEAQ (reference sequence). The CDR3 loop spans 15 amino acids. The CDR3 DNA sequence: TGTGCCAGCAGCCTGACTAGCGGGAACACCGGGGAGCTGTTTTTT. It translates to CASSLTSGNTGELFF.

This clonotype was detected only a few times. The chain carries TRBV6-2 or TRBV6-3 and TRBJ2-7; the match to TRBD1 covers 7 bases. This CDR3 has 14 residues. CDR1 MNHEY and CDR2 SVGEGT come from the germline V gene. The trim removed 5 bases at V and 3 bases at J, leaving 7 bases unmatched. CDR3 in amino acids: CASSEHRGRYEQYF. The CDR3 DNA sequence: TGTGCCAGCAGTGAACACAGGGGACGCTACGAGCAGTACTTC.

The sample holds a few counts of this clonotype. J is TRBJ2-1 and V is TRBV12-5; TRBD2 matches at 15 bases. CDR3 size: 17 residues. Germline V gene data show CDR1 as LGHNT and CDR2 as FRNRAP. Trimming cost V 2 bases and J 8 bases; bases outside gene matches: 7. CDR3 DNA sequence: TGTGCTAGTGGTTTGCCATCGGGACTAGCGGGGGGCGATGAGCAGTTCTTC. Its translation: CASGLPSGLAGGDEQFF. Full variable domain (missing parts from reference TRBV12-5 and TRBJ2-1): DARVTQTPRHKVTEMGQEVTMRCQPILGHNTVFWYRQTMMQGLELLAYFRNRAPLDDSGMPKDRFSAEMPDATLATLKIQPSEPRDSAVYFCASGLPSGLAGGDEQFFGPGTRLTVL.

A few counts support this clonotype. The chain links TRBV4-1 to TRBJ2-1, with 7 positions matching TRBD1. Trimming at V came to 5 bases and at J to 10 bases, leaving 2 bases not matched to a gene. Germline V gene data show CDR1 as MGHRA and CDR2 as YSYEKL. This CDR3 comprises 11 residues. The CDR3 DNA is TGCGCCAGCAGCGACAGGGAGGAGCAGTTCTTC. As protein: CASSDREEQFF.

This sequence joins TRBV28 and TRBJ2-3; weak D call: TRBD2 (7 bases). Trimming took 5 bases from V and 5 from J, leaving 14 bases between them. In germline, CDR1 is MDHEN, CDR2 SYDVKM. This CDR3 is 14 amino acids long. The CDR3 spells CASSPRGAEDTQYF. CDR3 sequence (DNA): TGTGCCAGCAGTCCCCGGGGGGCCGAAGATACGCAGTATTTT.

The rearrangement links TRBV29-1 to TRBJ2-1; D possibly corresponds to TRBD2 (6 bases). With 0 bases removed from V and 7 bases from J, the gap between germline ends came to 16 bases. Germline-derived CDR1 and CDR2 are SQVTM and ANQGSEA. There are 15 residues in the CDR3. The CDR3 protein is CSVEDLSGRMNEQFF. CDR3 in DNA: TGCAGCGTTGAAGATCTGTCAGGGAGGATGAATGAGCAGTTCTTC.

This clonotype was counted only a few times. The chain has TRBV19 and TRBJ1-1; D is undetermined. Germline V lookup: CDR1 LNHDA, CDR2 SQIVND (reference sequence). This CDR3 has 13 amino acids. V was pared by 3 bases and J by 2 bases, with 7 bases between. The DNA of the CDR3 is TGTGCCAGTAGTATGTTATTAAACACTGAAGCTTTCTTT. This encodes CASSMLLNTEAFF.

This clonotype showed up just a few times. CDR3 amino acids: CASGQGGETQYF. The CDR3 coding sequence is TGTGCCAGTGGACAGGGCGGGGAGACCCAGTACTTC. This chain connects TRBV12-3 or TRBV12-4 to TRBJ2-5, with TRBD1 matching over 8 bases. Trimming cost V 9 bases and J 5 bases; bases outside gene matches: 5. This CDR3 spans 12 amino acids.

This clonotype was counted a single time. The chain couples TRBV11-1 to TRBJ2-7, with a weak D call TRBD1 (6 bases). Germline lookup yields CDR1 SGHAT and CDR2 FQDESV (reference sequence). Between the trimmed V and J ends, which lost 5 bases and 5 bases, there was a span of 10 bases. The CDR3 spans 12 residues. CDR3 sequence reads: CASSPQGNEQYV. The CDR3 DNA is TGTGCCAGCAGCCCGCAGGGGAACGAGCAGTACGTC.

The table lists this clonotype with a few counts. The rearrangement links TRBV6-6 to TRBJ1-1; D uncertain. CDR1 and CDR2 from the germline V gene are MNHNY and SVGAGI (reference sequence). The CDR3 extends over 13 amino acids. V was shortened by 0 bases and J by 6 bases, with 8 bases between the two germline ends. The CDR3 DNA reads TGTGCCAGCAGTTACTCGACGGGCGCTGAAGCTTTCTTT. Encoded protein: CASSYSTGAEAFF.

This clonotype was picked up a small number of times. V is TRBV7-2 and J is TRBJ2-4; D might be TRBD1 (5 bases). This CDR3 is 15 amino acids long. Germline CDR1 is SGHTA and CDR2 is FQGNSA. With 3 bases removed from V and 6 bases from J, the gap between germline ends came to 15 bases. The DNA for the CDR3 is TGTGCCAGCAGCTTGACACGCCAGGGTAGAAACATTCAGTACTTC. This codes for CASSLTRQGRNIQYF.

The chain links TRBV6-2 or TRBV6-3 to TRBJ1-5, with 8 positions matching TRBD1. This CDR3 comprises 15 residues. The J segment lost 2 bases and the V segment lost 2 bases, leaving 2 bases of the junction unmatched. CDR1 is MNHEY and CDR2 is SVGEGT in the germline V gene. CDR3 in DNA: TGTGCCAGCAGTTACCCGGACAGGGGCAATCAGCCCCAGCATTTT. Amino acids: CASSYPDRGNQPQHF.

V is TRBV27 and J is TRBJ2-7, with D possibly matching TRBD2 (5 bases). The V and J ends lost 1 base and 2 bases respectively, with 9 bases between them. Looked up from germline, CDR1 is MNHEY and CDR2 is SMNVEV (reference sequence). The CDR3 extends over 14 amino acids. The CDR3 spells CASSLFSGAYEQYF. As DNA, the CDR3 is TGTGCCAGCAGTTTATTCTCCGGGGCCTACGAGCAGTACTTC.